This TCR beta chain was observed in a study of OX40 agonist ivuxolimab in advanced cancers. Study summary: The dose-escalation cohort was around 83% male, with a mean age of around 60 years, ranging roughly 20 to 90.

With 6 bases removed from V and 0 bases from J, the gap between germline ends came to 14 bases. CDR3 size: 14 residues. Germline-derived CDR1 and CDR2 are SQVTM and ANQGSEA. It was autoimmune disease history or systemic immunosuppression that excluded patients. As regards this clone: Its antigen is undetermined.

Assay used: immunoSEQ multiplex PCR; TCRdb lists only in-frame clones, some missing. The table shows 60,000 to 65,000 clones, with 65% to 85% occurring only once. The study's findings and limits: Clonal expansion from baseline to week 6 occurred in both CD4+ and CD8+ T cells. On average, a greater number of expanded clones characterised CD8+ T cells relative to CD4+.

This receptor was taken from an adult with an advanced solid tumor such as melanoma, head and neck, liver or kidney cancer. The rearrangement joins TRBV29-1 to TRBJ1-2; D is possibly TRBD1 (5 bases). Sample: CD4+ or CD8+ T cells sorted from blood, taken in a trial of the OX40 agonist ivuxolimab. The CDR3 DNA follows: TGCAGCGTCCGCCCCCAAGGGGCTAACTATGGCTACACCTTC. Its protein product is CSVRPQGANYGYTF.